This TCR beta chain was observed in a study of cytotoxic CD8 clonotypes in ibrutinib-treated CLL. Study as a whole: Mean productive templates were about 260,000; mean productive rearrangements were around 93,000. General study points: Baseline clonality, higher than in age-matched healthy donors, tracked circulating CD8+ T-cell counts.

Comment on this clone: Its antigen is not identified.

The CDR3 has 17 residues. From germline, CDR1 is SEHNR and CDR2 FQNEAQ (reference sequence). Trimming took 5 bases from V and 2 from J; bases not matched to a gene: 8. Using immunoSEQ multiplex PCR, the repertoire was profiled, and TCRdb retains in-frame clones only, with some absent. Of around 250,000 clones in the sample, roughly 74% were seen once. This clonotype was obtained from a human donor with chronic lymphocytic leukemia. Sequenced material: PBMCs, taken after 24 months of ibrutinib treatment. This rearrangement joins TRBV7-9 to TRBJ2-1, with TRBD2 matching 11 bases. The CDR3 DNA follows: TGTGCCAGCAGCGCCGGACTAGCGGGTTCCCCCTACAATGAGCAGTTCTTC. It encodes CASSAGLAGSPYNEQFF.